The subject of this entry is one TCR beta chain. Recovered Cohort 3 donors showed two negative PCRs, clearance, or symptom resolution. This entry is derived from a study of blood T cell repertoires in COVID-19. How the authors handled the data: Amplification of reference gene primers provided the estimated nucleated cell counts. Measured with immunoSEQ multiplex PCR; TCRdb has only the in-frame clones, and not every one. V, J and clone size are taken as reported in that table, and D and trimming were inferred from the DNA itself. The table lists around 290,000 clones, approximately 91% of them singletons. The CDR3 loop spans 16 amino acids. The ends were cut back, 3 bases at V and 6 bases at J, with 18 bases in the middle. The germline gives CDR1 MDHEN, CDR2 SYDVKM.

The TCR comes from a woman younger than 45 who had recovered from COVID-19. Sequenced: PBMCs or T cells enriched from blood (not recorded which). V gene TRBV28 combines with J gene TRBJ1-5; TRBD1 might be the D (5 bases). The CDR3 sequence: CASSFPRVGLRQPQHF. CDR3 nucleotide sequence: TGTGCCAGCAGTTTCCCCCGGGTGGGGCTACGTCAGCCCCAGCATTTT.